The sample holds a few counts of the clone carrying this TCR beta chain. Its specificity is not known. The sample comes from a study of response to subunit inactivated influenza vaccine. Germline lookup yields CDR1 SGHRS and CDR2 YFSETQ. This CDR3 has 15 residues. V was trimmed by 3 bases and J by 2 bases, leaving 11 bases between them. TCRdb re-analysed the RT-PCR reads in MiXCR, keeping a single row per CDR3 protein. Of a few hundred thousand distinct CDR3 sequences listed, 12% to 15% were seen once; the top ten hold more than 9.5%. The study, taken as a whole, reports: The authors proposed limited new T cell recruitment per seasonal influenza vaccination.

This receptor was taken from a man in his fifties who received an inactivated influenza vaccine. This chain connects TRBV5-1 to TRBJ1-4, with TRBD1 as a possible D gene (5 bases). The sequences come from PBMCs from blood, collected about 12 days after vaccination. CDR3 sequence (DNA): TGCGCCAGCAGCTCCCAGGGTTTGACTAATGAAAAACTGTTTTTT. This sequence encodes CASSSQGLTNEKLFF.